These 10 T cell receptor beta chains share one sample of origin, sequenced in a study of blood T cell repertoires in COVID-19 (dated by TCRdb to the early 2020s). Libraries were constructed by the immunoSEQ multiplex PCR assay. The table comes from immuneACCESS by way of TCRdb, which keeps in-frame sequences with V and J called. Part of the clones is missing from these tables; in studies checked, under half for an unresolved V gene and the rest for unknown reasons. A total of 200,000 to 250,000 clones appear in this sample, about 87% of them only once. 0.87% of the sample is held by the ten biggest clonotypes. Sequenced: PBMCs or T cells enriched from blood (not recorded which). The receptors here all came from a man in his fifties who had been exposed to COVID-19.

The rearrangement joins TRBV3-1 (or the pseudogene TRBV3-2) to TRBJ1-2, with 9 positions matching TRBD1. This CDR3 is 15 amino acids long. Germline lookup yields CDR1 LGHDT and CDR2 YNNKEL (reference sequence). Trimming removed 1 base from V and 8 bases from J; junction bases left unmatched: 8. CDR3 sequence: CASSQARTGEKGYTF. CDR3 nucleotide sequence: TGTGCCAGCAGCCAAGCTCGGACAGGGGAAAAAGGCTACACCTTC.

This chain connects TRBV9 to TRBJ2-1; 7 bases are a match to TRBD1. Germline values: CDR1 SGDLS, CDR2 YYNGEE. Trimming cost V 5 bases and J 5 bases; bases outside gene matches: 7. The CDR3 runs to 14 residues. This chain's CDR3 is CASSLRGTHNEQFF. The CDR3 DNA reads TGTGCCAGCAGTCTCAGGGGGACCCACAATGAGCAGTTCTTC.

The rearrangement links TRBV2 to TRBJ1-1, with TRBD1 as a possible D gene (5 bases). The CDR3 has 16 amino acids. V dropped 10 bases and J dropped 4 bases, with 25 bases sitting between them. Per the germline V gene, CDR1 is SNHLY and CDR2 is FYNNEI. DNA of the CDR3: TGTGCCACCCTCATAGTTCTTAGGGGACTCGTCACTGAAGCTTTCTTT. It translates to CATLIVLRGLVTEAFF.

The rearrangement links TRBV30 to TRBJ1-6; the D gene is possibly TRBD1 (5 bases). CDR1 is GTSNPN and CDR2 is SVGIG in the germline V gene (reference sequence). V dropped 3 bases and J dropped 6 bases, with 12 bases sitting between them. The CDR3 is 14 amino acids. Here the CDR3 reads CAWRVAQANSPLHF. The CDR3 bases are TGTGCCTGGAGAGTCGCACAGGCTAATTCACCCCTCCACTTT.

The rearrangement joins TRBV7-2 to TRBJ2-7; 8 positions match TRBD1. CDR1 SGHTA and CDR2 FQGNSA come from the germline V gene. CDR3 length: 14 amino acids. V was clipped by 5 bases and J by 5 bases; unmatched bases: 8. CDR3 DNA: TGTGCCAGCAGCCTAAGGACAGGGCTCGACGAGCAGTACTTC. Translation gives CASSLRTGLDEQYF.

The V and J genes are TRBV9 and TRBJ2-7; the D is unclear. Germline V CDR1 and CDR2: SGDLS, YYNGEE. There are 14 residues in the CDR3. The ends were cut back, 4 bases at V and 0 bases at J, with 11 bases in the middle. The CDR3 loop reads CASSIRRSSYEQYV. The CDR3 DNA reads as TGTGCCAGCAGCATCAGAAGGAGCTCCTACGAGCAGTACGTC.

This clone is a singleton in its sample. V is TRBV6-5 and J is TRBJ1-5, with D tentatively TRBD1 (6 bases). The CDR3 runs 14 residues. V gave up 7 bases and J gave up 1 base, with 11 bases separating them. Germline loops: CDR1 MNHEY, CDR2 SVGAGI. Here the CDR3 reads CASTLGQSNQPQHF. CDR3 nucleotide sequence: TGTGCCAGCACCCTAGGACAGAGCAATCAGCCCCAGCATTTT.

The chain links TRBV30 to TRBJ2-4, with a weak D call TRBD2 (5 bases). The germline V gene has CDR1 GTSNPN and CDR2 SVGIG (reference sequence). The CDR3 is 14 amino acids. V lost 4 bases and J lost 4, with 14 bases in between. The DNA of the CDR3 is TGTGCCTGGACGGGGTTCAGGAAGAAAAACATTCAGTACTTC. It is translated as CAWTGFRKKNIQYF.

This sequence joins TRBV5-1 and TRBJ2-1, with TRBD2 as a possible D gene (7 bases). This CDR3 is built from 16 residues. The germline V gene encodes CDR1 SGHRS and CDR2 YFSETQ. The V end was cut by 0 bases, the J end by 0 bases, with 10 bases between. CDR3 DNA sequence: TGCGCCAGCAGCTTGGACGGGGGGCACTCCTACAATGAGCAGTTCTTC. Its translation is CASSLDGGHSYNEQFF.

The rearrangement links TRBV27 to TRBJ2-3, with 13 bases identical to TRBD2. From germline, CDR1 is MNHEY and CDR2 SMNVEV (reference sequence). The trim removed 3 bases at V and 5 bases at J, leaving 11 bases unmatched. The CDR3 covers 18 residues. For the CDR3, the DNA is TGTGCCAGCAGTTTCCTAAGGACTAGCGGGAGTTCGGTAGATACGCAGTATTTT. Translating it yields CASSFLRTSGSSVDTQYF.